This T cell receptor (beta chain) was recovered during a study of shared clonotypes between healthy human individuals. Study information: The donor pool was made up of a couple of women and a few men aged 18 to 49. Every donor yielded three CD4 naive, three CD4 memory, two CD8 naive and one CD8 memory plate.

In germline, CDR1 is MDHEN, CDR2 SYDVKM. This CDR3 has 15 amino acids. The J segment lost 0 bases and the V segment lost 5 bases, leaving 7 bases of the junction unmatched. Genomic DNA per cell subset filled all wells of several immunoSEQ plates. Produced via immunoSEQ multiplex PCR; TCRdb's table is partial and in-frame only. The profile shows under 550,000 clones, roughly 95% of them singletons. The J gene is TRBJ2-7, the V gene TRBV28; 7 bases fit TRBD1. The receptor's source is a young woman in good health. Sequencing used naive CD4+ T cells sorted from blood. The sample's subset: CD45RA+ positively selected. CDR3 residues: CASSNRQGRSYEQYF. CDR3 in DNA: TGTGCCAGCAGTAACAGACAGGGTCGCTCCTACGAGCAGTACTTC.